Listed below are T cell receptor beta chains from one sample, sequenced in a study of CD8+CD57+ T cells in acquired aplastic anemia. From the reads, TCRdb called clonotypes with MiXCR, one entry per CDR3 protein. The sample holds 150,000 to 200,000 distinct CDR3 sequences; approximately 43% are singletons and the top ten take around 0.96%. The sample was sorted CD4+, CD8+, or CD8+CD57+ T cells (not recorded which) from PBMCs. The receptors stem from a human donor in good health. Both conserved end residues are trimmed from each CDR3. Fields, in order: D gene, J gene, V gene, CDR3 protein. D genes are given only for firm matches.

TRBD1 | TRBJ1-1 | TRBV2 | AITEGGYTEAF
. | TRBJ1-6 | TRBV7-2 | ASSRGRGVQN
. | TRBJ2-1 | TRBV11-1 | ASSLEVTGYNEQF
. | TRBJ2-2 | TRBV20-1 | STSRPGWGSTGELF
. | TRBJ2-3 | TRBV14 | ASSQVALALTDTQY
. | TRBJ1-6 | TRBV12-3/TRBV12-4 | ASSFRGNYNSPLH
. | TRBJ1-1 | TRBV7-2 | ASSFQTERNTEAF
. | TRBJ2-5 | TRBV19 | ASSIAGTSPQETQY
. | TRBJ1-2 | TRBV5-8 | ASSLPYGYT
. | TRBJ1-6 | TRBV19 | ASSIGQVNSPLH